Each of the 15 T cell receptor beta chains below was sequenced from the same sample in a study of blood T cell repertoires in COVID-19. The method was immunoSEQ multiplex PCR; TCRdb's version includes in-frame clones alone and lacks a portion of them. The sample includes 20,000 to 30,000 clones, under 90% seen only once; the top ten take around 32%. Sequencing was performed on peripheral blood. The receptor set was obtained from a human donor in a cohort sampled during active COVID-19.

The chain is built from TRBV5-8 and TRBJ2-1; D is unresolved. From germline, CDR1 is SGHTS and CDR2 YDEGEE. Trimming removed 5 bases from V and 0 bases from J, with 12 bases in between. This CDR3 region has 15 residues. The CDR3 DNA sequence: TGTGCCAGCAGTTTCAGGTACAGCTCCTACAATGAGCAGTTCTTC. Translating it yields CASSFRYSSYNEQFF.

Written as DNA, the CDR3 is TGTGCCAGCTCAACGGACAGCGGGAGGGACCCCGATACGCAGTATTTT. Translating gives CASSTDSGRDPDTQYF. This chain links TRBV18 with TRBJ2-3; 10 bases line up with TRBD2. Germline V CDR1 and CDR2: KGHSH, LQKENI. The CDR3 contains 16 residues. After removal of 5 bases from V and 6 bases from J, the junction contained 11 bases not matched to a gene.

The CDR3 region has the DNA TGTGCCAGCAGGGGACAGCGAACCTACGAGCAGTACTTC. It specifies CASRGQRTYEQYF. This chain joins TRBV12-3 or TRBV12-4 and TRBJ2-7; 7 bases align to TRBD1. The CDR3 is made up of 13 amino acids. J lost 2 bases, V lost 6 bases, and 4 bases had no gene match.

The CDR3 sequence is CASARGEVGTDTQYF. In DNA form, the CDR3 reads TGTGCTAGTGCTCGGGGGGAGGTCGGCACAGATACGCAGTATTTT. This sequence joins TRBV12-5 and TRBJ2-3, with 7 positions matching TRBD2. The trim removed 7 bases at V and 1 base at J, leaving 8 bases unmatched. From germline, CDR1 is LGHNT and CDR2 FRNRAP. The CDR3 covers 15 residues.

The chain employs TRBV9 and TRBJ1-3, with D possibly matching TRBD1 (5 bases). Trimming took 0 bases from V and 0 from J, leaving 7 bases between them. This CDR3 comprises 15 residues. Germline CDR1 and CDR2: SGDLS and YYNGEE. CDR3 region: CASSVGGDSGNTIYF. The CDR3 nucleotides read TGTGCCAGCAGCGTAGGGGGCGACTCTGGAAACACCATATATTTT.

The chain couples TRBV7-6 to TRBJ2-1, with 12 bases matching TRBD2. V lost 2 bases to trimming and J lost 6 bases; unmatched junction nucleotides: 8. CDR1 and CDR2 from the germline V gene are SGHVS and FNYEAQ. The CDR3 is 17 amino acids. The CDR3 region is CASSLNLGTSGFNEQFF. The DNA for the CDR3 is TGTGCCAGCAGCTTAAATCTCGGGACTAGCGGGTTCAATGAGCAGTTCTTC.

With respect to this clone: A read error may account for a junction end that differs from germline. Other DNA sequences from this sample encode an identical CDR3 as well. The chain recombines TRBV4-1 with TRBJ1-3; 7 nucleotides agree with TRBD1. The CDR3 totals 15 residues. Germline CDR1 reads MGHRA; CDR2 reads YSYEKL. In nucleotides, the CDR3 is TGCGCCAGTAGCCCAGACAGGGTTTACGGAAACACCATATATTTT. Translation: CASSPDRVYGNTIYF.

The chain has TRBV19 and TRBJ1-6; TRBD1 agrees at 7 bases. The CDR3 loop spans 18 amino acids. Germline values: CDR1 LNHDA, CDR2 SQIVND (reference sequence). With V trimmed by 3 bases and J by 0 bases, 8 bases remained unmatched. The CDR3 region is CASSIGTVRSSYNSPLHF. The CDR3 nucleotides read TGTGCCAGTAGTATCGGGACAGTGAGGAGCTCCTATAATTCACCCCTCCACTTT.

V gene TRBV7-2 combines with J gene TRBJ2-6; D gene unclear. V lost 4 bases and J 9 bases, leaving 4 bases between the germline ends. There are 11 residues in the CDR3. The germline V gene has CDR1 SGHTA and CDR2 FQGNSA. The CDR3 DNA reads TGTGCCAGCAGCTCTATCAACGTCCTGACTTTC. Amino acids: CASSSINVLTF.

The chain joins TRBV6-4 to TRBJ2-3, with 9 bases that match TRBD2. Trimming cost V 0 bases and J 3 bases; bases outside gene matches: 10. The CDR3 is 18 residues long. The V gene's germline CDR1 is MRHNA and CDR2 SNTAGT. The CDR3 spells CASSDSPSSGSLTDTQYF. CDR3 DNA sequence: TGTGCCAGCAGTGACTCTCCAAGTAGCGGGAGTTTAACAGATACGCAGTATTTT.

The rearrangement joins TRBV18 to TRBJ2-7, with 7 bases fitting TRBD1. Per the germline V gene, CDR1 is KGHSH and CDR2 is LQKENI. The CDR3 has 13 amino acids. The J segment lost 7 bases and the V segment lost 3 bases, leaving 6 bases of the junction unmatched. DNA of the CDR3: TGTGCCAGCTCACCGGCAGGGGGTGTTGAGCAGTACTTC. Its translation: CASSPAGGVEQYF. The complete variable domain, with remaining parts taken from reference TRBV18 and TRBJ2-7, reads NAGVMQNPRHLVRRRGQEARLRCSPMKGHSHVYWYRQLPEEGLKFMVYLQKENIIDESGMPKERFSAEFPKEGPSILRIQQVVRGDSAAYFCASSPAGGVEQYFGPGTRLTVT.

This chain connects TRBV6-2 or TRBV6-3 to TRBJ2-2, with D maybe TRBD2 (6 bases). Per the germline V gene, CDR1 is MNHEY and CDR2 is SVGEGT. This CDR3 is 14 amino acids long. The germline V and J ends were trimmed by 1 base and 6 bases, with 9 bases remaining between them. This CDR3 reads CASSYLGGPGELFF. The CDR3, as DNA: TGTGCCAGCAGTTACTTGGGGGGACCCGGGGAGCTGTTTTTT.

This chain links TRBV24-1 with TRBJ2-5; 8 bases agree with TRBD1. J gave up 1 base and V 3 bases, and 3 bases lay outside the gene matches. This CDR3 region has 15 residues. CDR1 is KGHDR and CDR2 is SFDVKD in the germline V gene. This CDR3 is CATSDGQGPQETQYF. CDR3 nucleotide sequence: TGTGCCACCAGTGATGGACAGGGACCCCAAGAGACCCAGTACTTC.

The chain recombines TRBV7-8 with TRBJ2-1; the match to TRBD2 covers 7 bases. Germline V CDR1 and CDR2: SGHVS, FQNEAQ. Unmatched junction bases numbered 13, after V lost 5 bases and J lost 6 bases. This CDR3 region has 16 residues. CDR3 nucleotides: TGTGCCAGCAGCCCTTTAATAAGCGGGAATCGCAATGAGCAGTTCTTC. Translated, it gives CASSPLISGNRNEQFF.

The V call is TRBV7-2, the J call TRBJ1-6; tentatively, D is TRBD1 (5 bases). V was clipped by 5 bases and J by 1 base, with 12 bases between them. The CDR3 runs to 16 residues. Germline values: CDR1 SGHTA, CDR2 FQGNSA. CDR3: CASSNGADSYNSPLHF. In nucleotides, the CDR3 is TGTGCCAGCAGCAATGGGGCGGATTCCTATAATTCACCCCTCCACTTT.